This T cell receptor (beta chain) was documented in a study of T cell responses to AZD1222 COVID-19 vaccine. Study-level points and caveats: Unmutated variant regions are reportedly the target of nearly half of TCRs that are spike-specific. Donors in the cohort were predominantly white British and more often female, and clonal diversity was possibly underestimated. Repertoire collection took place solely once the T cell response had peaked.

Measured with immunoSEQ multiplex PCR; TCRdb has only the in-frame clones, and not every one. This sample has some 84,000 clones, with 80% to 90% found just once. The ends lost 4 bases at V and 0 bases at J; junction bases unmatched: 12. The germline CDR1 and CDR2 sequences are LGHNA and YNFKEQ. The CDR3 has 18 residues. About this clone: Its antigen is not known.

Pooling of second doses given at about 4 or about 12 weeks was done. The genes are TRBV4-2 and TRBJ2-1; 7 bases match TRBD1. The source of this sequence is an adult who received the AZD1222 COVID-19 vaccine. Sequenced material: peripheral blood, taken 28 days after the second AZD1222 dose. In DNA form, the CDR3 reads TGTGCCAGCAGCCCCTTCGGGTGGGGACAGAGCTCCTACAATGAGCAGTTCTTC. Translated: CASSPFGWGQSSYNEQFF.